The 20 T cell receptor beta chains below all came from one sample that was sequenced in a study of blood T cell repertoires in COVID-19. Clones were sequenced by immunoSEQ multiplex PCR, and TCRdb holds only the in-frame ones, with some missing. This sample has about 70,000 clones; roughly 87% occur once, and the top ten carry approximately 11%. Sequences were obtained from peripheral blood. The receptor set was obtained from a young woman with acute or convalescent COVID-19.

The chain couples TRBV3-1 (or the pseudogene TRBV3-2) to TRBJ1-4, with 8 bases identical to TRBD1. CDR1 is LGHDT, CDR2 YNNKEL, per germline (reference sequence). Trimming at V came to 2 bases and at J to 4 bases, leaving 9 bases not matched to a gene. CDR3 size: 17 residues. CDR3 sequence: CASSQPPRTGSNEKLFF. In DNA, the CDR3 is TGTGCCAGCAGCCAACCTCCCCGGACAGGGAGTAATGAAAAACTGTTTTTT.

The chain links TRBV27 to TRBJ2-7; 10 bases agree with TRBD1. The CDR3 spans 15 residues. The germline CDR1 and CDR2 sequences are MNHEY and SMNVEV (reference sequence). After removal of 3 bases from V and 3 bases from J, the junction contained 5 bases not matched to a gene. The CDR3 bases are TGTGCCAGCAGTTTTGGGGGACAGGGGCTCTACGAGCAGTACTTC. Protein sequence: CASSFGGQGLYEQYF.

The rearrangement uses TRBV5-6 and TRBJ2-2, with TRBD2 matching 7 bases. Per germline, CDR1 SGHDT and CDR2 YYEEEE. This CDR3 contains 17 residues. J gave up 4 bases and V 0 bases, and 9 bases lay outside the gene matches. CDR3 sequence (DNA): TGTGCCAGCAGCTTGGGTATCCGGGAGGTCCGCACCGGGGAGCTGTTTTTT. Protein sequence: CASSLGIREVRTGELFF.

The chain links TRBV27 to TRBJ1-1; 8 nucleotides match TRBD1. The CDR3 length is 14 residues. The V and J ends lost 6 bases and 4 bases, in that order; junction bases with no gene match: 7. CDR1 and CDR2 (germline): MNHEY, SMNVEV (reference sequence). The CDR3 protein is CASSLDRVATEAFF. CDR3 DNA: TGTGCCAGCAGCCTGGACAGGGTGGCCACTGAAGCTTTCTTT.

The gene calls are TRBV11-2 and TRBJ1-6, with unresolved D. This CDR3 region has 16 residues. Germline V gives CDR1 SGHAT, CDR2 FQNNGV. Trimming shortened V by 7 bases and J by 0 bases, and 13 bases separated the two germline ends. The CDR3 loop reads CASTEFKSSYNSPLHF. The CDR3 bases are TGTGCCAGCACCGAGTTTAAGAGCTCCTATAATTCACCCCTCCACTTT.

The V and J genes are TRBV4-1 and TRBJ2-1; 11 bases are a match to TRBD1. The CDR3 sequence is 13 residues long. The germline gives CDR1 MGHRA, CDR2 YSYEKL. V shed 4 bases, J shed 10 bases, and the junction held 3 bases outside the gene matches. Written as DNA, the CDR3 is TGCGCCAGCAGCCCGGGACAGGGGGGAGAGCAGTTCTTC. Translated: CASSPGQGGEQFF.

CDR3 sequence reads: CASSQDPGQRYNEQFF. The CDR3 bases are TGTGCCAGCAGCCAAGATCCGGGACAGCGGTACAATGAGCAGTTCTTC. The chain recombines TRBV3-1 (or the pseudogene TRBV3-2) with TRBJ2-1; TRBD1 aligns across 7 bases. Germline trimming cut 0 bases from V and 4 bases from J; bases unmatched to any gene: 6. The CDR3 runs to 16 residues. The germline gives CDR1 LGHDT, CDR2 YNNKEL (reference sequence).

The CDR3 DNA sequence: TGTGCCAGCAGCACCCGGACAGGGGACTACAATGAGCAGTTCTTC. Translation: CASSTRTGDYNEQFF. The chain carries TRBV4-2 and TRBJ2-1; 9 positions agree with TRBD1. This CDR3 has 15 residues. The V gene's germline CDR1 is LGHNA and CDR2 YNFKEQ. Trimming at V came to 5 bases and at J to 3 bases, leaving 5 bases not matched to a gene.

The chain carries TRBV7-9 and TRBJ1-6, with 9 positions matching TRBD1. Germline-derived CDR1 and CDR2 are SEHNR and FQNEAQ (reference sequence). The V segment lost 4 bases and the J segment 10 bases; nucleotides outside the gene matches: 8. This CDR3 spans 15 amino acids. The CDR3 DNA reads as TGTGCCAGCAGCTCTACCGGGACAGGGAGGTCACCCCTCCACTTT. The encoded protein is CASSSTGTGRSPLHF.

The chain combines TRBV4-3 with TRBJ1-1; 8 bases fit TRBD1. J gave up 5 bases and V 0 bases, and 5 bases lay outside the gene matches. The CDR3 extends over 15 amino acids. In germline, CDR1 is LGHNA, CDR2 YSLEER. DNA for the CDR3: TGCGCCAGCAGCCAAGATTTCACAGGGGGTACTGAAGCTTTCTTT. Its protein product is CASSQDFTGGTEAFF.

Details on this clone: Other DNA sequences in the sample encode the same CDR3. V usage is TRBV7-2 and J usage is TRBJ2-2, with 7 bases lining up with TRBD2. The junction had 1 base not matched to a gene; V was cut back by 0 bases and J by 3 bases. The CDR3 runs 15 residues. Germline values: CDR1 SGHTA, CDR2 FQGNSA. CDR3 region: CASSLAGGYTGELFF. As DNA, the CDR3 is TGTGCCAGCAGCTTAGCGGGAGGGTACACCGGGGAGCTGTTTTTT.

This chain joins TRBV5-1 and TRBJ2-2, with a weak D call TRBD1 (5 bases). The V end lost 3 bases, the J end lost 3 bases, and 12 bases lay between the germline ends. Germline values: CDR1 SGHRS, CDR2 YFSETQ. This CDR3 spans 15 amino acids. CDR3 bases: TGCGCCAGCAGCTGGGAAACAGGTGACACCGGGGAGCTGTTTTTT. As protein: CASSWETGDTGELFF.

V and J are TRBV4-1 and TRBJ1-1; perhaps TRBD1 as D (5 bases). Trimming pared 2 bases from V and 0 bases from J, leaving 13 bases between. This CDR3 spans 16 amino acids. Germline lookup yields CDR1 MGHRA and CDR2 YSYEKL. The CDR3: CASSQMLRQMNTEAFF. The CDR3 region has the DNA TGCGCCAGCAGCCAAATGCTTCGACAGATGAACACTGAAGCTTTCTTT.

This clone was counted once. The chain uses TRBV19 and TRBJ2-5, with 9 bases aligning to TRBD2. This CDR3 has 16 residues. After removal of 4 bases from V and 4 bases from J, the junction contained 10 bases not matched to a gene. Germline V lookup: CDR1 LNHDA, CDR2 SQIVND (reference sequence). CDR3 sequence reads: CASSNLPSGGLETQYF. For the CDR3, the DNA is TGTGCCAGTAGTAACCTTCCGAGCGGGGGGTTAGAGACCCAGTACTTC. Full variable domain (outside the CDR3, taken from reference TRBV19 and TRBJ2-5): DGGITQSPKYLFRKEGQNVTLSCEQNLNHDAMYWYRQDPGQGLRLIYYSQIVNDFQKGDIAEGYSVSREKKESFPLTVTSAQKNPTAFYLCASSNLPSGGLETQYFGPGTRLLVL.

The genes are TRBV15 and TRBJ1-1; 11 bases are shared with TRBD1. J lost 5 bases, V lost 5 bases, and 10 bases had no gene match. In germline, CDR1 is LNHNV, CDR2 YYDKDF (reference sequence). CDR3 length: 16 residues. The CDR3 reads CATSDRDRGVRTEAFF. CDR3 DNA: TGTGCCACCAGCGACCGGGACAGGGGGGTGCGTACTGAAGCTTTCTTT.

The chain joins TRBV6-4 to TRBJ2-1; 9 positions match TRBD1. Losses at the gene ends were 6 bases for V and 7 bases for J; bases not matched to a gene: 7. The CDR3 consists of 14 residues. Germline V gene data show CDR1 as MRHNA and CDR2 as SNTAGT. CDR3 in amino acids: CASSRGQGANEQFF. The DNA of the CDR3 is TGTGCCAGCAGCCGGGGACAGGGAGCGAATGAGCAGTTCTTC.

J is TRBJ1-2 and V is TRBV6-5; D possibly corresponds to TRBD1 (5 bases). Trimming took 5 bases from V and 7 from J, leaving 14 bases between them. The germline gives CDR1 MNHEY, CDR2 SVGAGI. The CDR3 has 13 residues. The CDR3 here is CASSSVGGTGYTF. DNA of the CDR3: TGTGCCAGCAGTAGCGTCGGGGGTACTGGCTACACCTTC.

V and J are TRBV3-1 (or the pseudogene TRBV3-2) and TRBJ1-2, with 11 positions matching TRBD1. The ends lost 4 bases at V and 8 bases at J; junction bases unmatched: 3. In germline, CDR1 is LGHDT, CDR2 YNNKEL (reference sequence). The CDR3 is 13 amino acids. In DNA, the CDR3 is TGTGCCAGCAGCCGGGGACAGGGGGGCGGCTACACCTTC. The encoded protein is CASSRGQGGGYTF.

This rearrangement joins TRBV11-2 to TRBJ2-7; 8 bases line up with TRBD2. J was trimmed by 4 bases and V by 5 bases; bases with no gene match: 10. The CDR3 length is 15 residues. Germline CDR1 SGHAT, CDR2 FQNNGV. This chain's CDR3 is CASSNPGTSIYEQYF. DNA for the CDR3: TGTGCCAGCAGCAACCCCGGGACTAGTATTTACGAGCAGTACTTC.

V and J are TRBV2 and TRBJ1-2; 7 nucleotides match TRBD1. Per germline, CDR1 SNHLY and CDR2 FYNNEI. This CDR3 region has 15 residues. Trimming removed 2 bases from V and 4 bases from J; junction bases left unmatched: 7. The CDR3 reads CASSESRQGAYGYTF. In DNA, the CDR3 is TGTGCCAGCAGTGAATCCAGACAGGGAGCCTATGGCTACACCTTC.